The 25 T cell receptor beta chains listed next were all sequenced from one sample in a study of blood T cell repertoires in COVID-19. Sequencing used immunoSEQ multiplex PCR; TCRdb keeps in-frame clones, though not all of them. The repertoire holds around 160,000 clones, with around 80% as singletons. Input material: peripheral blood. All receptors derive from a woman aged 80 or over with acute or convalescent COVID-19.

The J gene is TRBJ2-2, the V gene TRBV5-5, with TRBD2 identical over 11 bases. The CDR3 runs to 16 residues. CDR1 and CDR2 from the germline V gene are SGHKS and YYEKEE (reference sequence). Unmatched junction bases numbered 6, after V lost 0 bases and J lost 8 bases. The CDR3 sequence is CASSLVLAGDLGELFF. CDR3 nucleotides: TGTGCCAGCAGCTTGGTACTAGCGGGAGATCTAGGGGAGCTGTTTTTT.

The chain combines TRBV28 with TRBJ2-6, with a possible D match to TRBD1 (6 bases). Trimming stripped 10 bases from V and 0 bases from J, with 16 bases between. CDR3 size: 16 residues. Germline values: CDR1 MDHEN, CDR2 SYDVKM. The CDR3 sequence is CATWGQGNSGANVLTF. CDR3 in DNA: TGTGCCACGTGGGGGCAGGGGAACTCTGGGGCCAACGTCCTGACTTTC.

This clone appeared a single time. The V and J genes are TRBV19 and TRBJ1-5; 8 bases fit TRBD1. Germline CDR1 and CDR2: LNHDA and SQIVND (reference sequence). The CDR3 has 15 amino acids. Losses at the gene ends were 0 bases for V and 4 bases for J; bases not matched to a gene: 2. Here the CDR3 reads CASSIDHRGNQPQHF. In nucleotides, the CDR3 is TGTGCCAGTAGTATAGACCACAGGGGGAATCAGCCCCAGCATTTT.

This chain connects TRBV5-1 to TRBJ2-5; 9 bases fit TRBD2. Germline-derived CDR1 and CDR2 are SGHRS and YFSETQ. After removal of 4 bases from V and 5 bases from J, the junction contained 9 bases not matched to a gene. The CDR3 runs to 15 residues. The CDR3 reads CASSPLSGGIETQYF. The CDR3 bases are TGCGCCAGCAGCCCACTCAGCGGGGGGATTGAGACCCAGTACTTC.

The table lists this clone with a few counts. V and J are TRBV3-1 (or the pseudogene TRBV3-2) and TRBJ2-6; a possible D gene is TRBD1 (6 bases). Trimming left V 1 base short and J 0 bases short, with 10 bases between. Germline lookup yields CDR1 LGHDT and CDR2 YNNKEL (reference sequence). There are 17 residues in the CDR3. The CDR3 nucleotides are TGTGCCAGCAGCCAAGTACAGGGACCCTCTGGGGCCAACGTCCTGACTTTC. Protein sequence: CASSQVQGPSGANVLTF.

This rearrangement joins TRBV21-1 to TRBJ2-1; whether TRBD1, the table's D call, matches the DNA was not checked. TRBV21-1 is termed a pseudogene. The CDR3 covers 15 residues. The CDR3, as DNA: TGTGCCAGCAGCAAAATGGAGACAGGGGGCTGGGAGCAGTTCTTC. It translates to CASSKMETGGWEQFF.

V usage is TRBV28 and J usage is TRBJ1-2, with unresolved D. The CDR3 sequence is 10 residues long. Trimming shortened V by 5 bases and J by 9 bases, and 7 bases separated the two germline ends. The germline V gene has CDR1 MDHEN and CDR2 SYDVKM. The CDR3 sequence is CASSRKSYTF. CDR3 nucleotides: TGTGCCAGCAGTCGTAAAAGCTACACCTTC.

V gene TRBV7-2 combines with J gene TRBJ2-7, with no clear D. This CDR3 contains 15 residues. Trimming took off 1 base at V and 1 base at J, with 11 bases between the two ends. Germline assignment: CDR1 SGHTA and CDR2 FQGNSA. The DNA of the CDR3 is TGTGCCAGCAGCTTAGGTAGTACAGTATCCTACGAGCAGTACTTC. Its translation: CASSLGSTVSYEQYF. Drawing the rest from reference TRBV7-2 and TRBJ2-7, the complete variable domain is GAGVSQSPSNKVTEKGKDVELRCDPISGHTALYWYRQSLGQGLEFLIYFQGNSAPDKSGLPSDRFSAERTGGSVSTLTIQRTQQEDSAVYLCASSLGSTVSYEQYFGPGTRLTVT.

In DNA, the CDR3 is TGTGCCAGCAGCTCGTACAGCTACTATGGCTACACCTTC. This encodes CASSSYSYYGYTF. V and J are TRBV11-1 and TRBJ1-2; D uncertain. Germline V gives CDR1 SGHAT, CDR2 FQDESV (reference sequence). Trimming took off 4 bases at V and 3 bases at J, with 9 bases between the two ends. The CDR3 covers 13 residues.

V is TRBV27 and J is TRBJ2-5; 8 nucleotides line up with TRBD2. This CDR3 is 14 amino acids long. Germline V gene sequence: CDR1 MNHEY, CDR2 SMNVEV (reference sequence). Trimming cost V 7 bases and J 5 bases; bases outside gene matches: 9. CDR3 DNA: TGTGCCAGCAAGTCTCTTCGCGGGAGGGAGACCCAGTACTTC. Translated, it gives CASKSLRGRETQYF.

The V and J genes are TRBV19 and TRBJ1-6; no clear D gene. The CDR3 covers 15 residues. Trimming took off 7 bases at V and 2 bases at J, with 12 bases between the two ends. The V gene's germline CDR1 is LNHDA and CDR2 SQIVND (reference sequence). This CDR3 reads CASNPVATYNSPLHF. In DNA, the CDR3 is TGTGCCAGTAACCCGGTAGCAACCTATAATTCACCCCTCCACTTT.

The J gene is TRBJ2-1, the V gene TRBV5-6; weak D call: TRBD2 (7 bases). The CDR3 has 18 residues. V was pared by 1 base and J by 0 bases, with 17 bases between. Germline CDR1 and CDR2: SGHDT and YYEEEE. In DNA form, the CDR3 reads TGTGCCAGCAGCTTGAGGCCAGGGAGGGGGAGCTCCTACAATGAGCAGTTCTTC. It yields the protein CASSLRPGRGSSYNEQFF.

This clone has more than one count but fewer than ten. The CDR3 nucleotides are TGTGCCAGCAGTTCCGCTGGGACTAGCGGTGCCTACGAGCAGTACTTC. This encodes CASSSAGTSGAYEQYF. V usage is TRBV27 and J usage is TRBJ2-7; 11 bases are a match to TRBD2. With V trimmed by 4 bases and J by 2 bases, 7 bases remained unmatched. The V gene's germline CDR1 is MNHEY and CDR2 SMNVEV (reference sequence). This CDR3 spans 16 amino acids.

The rearrangement links TRBV2 to TRBJ1-1, with D possibly being TRBD1 (6 bases). CDR1 is SNHLY, CDR2 FYNNEI, per germline. The CDR3 has 14 residues. With 6 bases removed from V and 4 bases from J, the gap between germline ends came to 15 bases. For the CDR3, the DNA is TGTGCCAGCAGGGGGCGGGGGCTCGGCACTGAAGCTTTCTTT. This gives the protein CASRGRGLGTEAFF. Full variable domain (missing parts from reference TRBV2 and TRBJ1-1): EPEVTQTPSHQVTQMGQEVILRCVPISNHLYFYWYRQILGQKVEFLVSFYNNEISEKSEIFDDQFSVERPDGSNFTLKIRSTKLEDSAMYFCASRGRGLGTEAFFGQGTRLTVV.

This clone has a handful of counts. This sequence joins TRBV2 and TRBJ1-1, with a weak D call TRBD1 (5 bases). Per the germline V gene, CDR1 is SNHLY and CDR2 is FYNNEI. The length of the CDR3 is 13 residues. Trimming left V 7 bases short and J 1 base short, with 10 bases between. Here the CDR3 DNA reads TGTGCCAGCACGAAAGGGGAGAACACTGAAGCTTTCTTT. Translation gives CASTKGENTEAFF.

The chain recombines TRBV13 with TRBJ2-1; 10 nucleotides match TRBD2. After removal of 4 bases from V and 7 bases from J, the junction contained 7 bases not matched to a gene. Looked up from germline, CDR1 is PRHDT and CDR2 is FYEKMQ (reference sequence). The CDR3 consists of 15 residues. Here the CDR3 DNA reads TGTGCCAGCAGCTCTCCGGGACTAGCGCGGAATGAGCAGTTCTTC. It is translated as CASSSPGLARNEQFF.

The count of this clone is one. The chain joins TRBV6-2 or TRBV6-3 to TRBJ2-2; D ambiguous. The CDR3 runs 15 residues. Trimming shortened V by 3 bases and J by 2 bases, and 10 bases separated the two germline ends. The germline V gene has CDR1 MNHEY and CDR2 SVGEGT. The CDR3 spells CASSYYEKNTGELFF. DNA for the CDR3: TGTGCCAGCAGTTATTACGAGAAAAACACCGGGGAGCTGTTTTTT.

The sample holds one count of this clone. This chain joins TRBV5-1 and TRBJ2-1, with a possible D match to TRBD1 (6 bases). The CDR3 loop spans 14 amino acids. Trimming took 4 bases from V and 7 from J, leaving 15 bases between them. Looked up from germline, CDR1 is SGHRS and CDR2 is YFSETQ. The CDR3 region is CASSRGQRANEQFF. CDR3 DNA sequence: TGCGCCAGCAGCAGGGGACAACGGGCGAATGAGCAGTTCTTC.

The genes are TRBV9 and TRBJ1-3; D unclear. The V gene lost 0 bases and the J gene lost 0 bases, with 13 bases spanning the gap. Germline V lookup: CDR1 SGDLS, CDR2 YYNGEE. CDR3 length equals 17 residues. The CDR3 protein is CASSVEEGESSGNTIYF. CDR3 in DNA: TGTGCCAGCAGCGTAGAAGAGGGTGAGAGCTCTGGAAACACCATATATTTT.

This clone was picked up one time. The V call is TRBV2, the J call TRBJ1-2; TRBD1 agrees at 8 bases. Germline loops: CDR1 SNHLY, CDR2 FYNNEI. Losses at the gene ends were 7 bases for V and 4 bases for J; bases not matched to a gene: 8. The length of the CDR3 is 14 residues. The CDR3 DNA reads as TGTGCCAGCAACTTGGACAGGGCCGGCTATGGCTACACCTTC. Encoded protein: CASNLDRAGYGYTF.

The V call is TRBV7-2, the J call TRBJ2-3; TRBD2 matches at 14 bases. This CDR3 contains 19 residues. The V gene end was trimmed by 5 bases and the J gene end by 0 bases; junction bases not matched to a gene: 10. Germline CDR1 and CDR2: SGHTA and FQGNSA. DNA of the CDR3: TGTGCCAGCAGCCCAAGCAGGACTAGCGGGGGGCGAAGCACAGATACGCAGTATTTT. Translation: CASSPSRTSGGRSTDTQYF.

The chain links TRBV6-5 to TRBJ1-5; D might be TRBD1 (5 bases). The V gene lost 9 bases and the J gene lost 2 bases, with 14 bases spanning the gap. CDR3 length: 14 amino acids. Per germline, CDR1 MNHEY and CDR2 SVGAGI. The CDR3 DNA is TGTGCCAGTTCCGGGGGGAACGGCAATCAGCCCCAGCATTTT. It encodes CASSGGNGNQPQHF.

This clone was detected once. For the CDR3, the DNA is TGTGCCAGCAGGTCCGGGACAGGGGCAACAGATACGCAGTATTTT. As protein: CASRSGTGATDTQYF. The chain employs TRBV28 and TRBJ2-3, with 10 bases matching TRBD1. This CDR3 contains 15 residues. Germline V gives CDR1 MDHEN, CDR2 SYDVKM. V trimming: 6 bases; J trimming: 3 bases; junction bases outside the gene matches: 6.

This chain uses TRBV4-2 with TRBJ2-5, with 9 nucleotides matching TRBD2. This CDR3 is built from 18 residues. The J segment lost 0 bases and the V segment lost 1 base, leaving 9 bases of the junction unmatched. The germline V gene has CDR1 LGHNA and CDR2 YNFKEQ. CDR3 protein: CASSQALAGGTYQETQYF. The CDR3 region has the DNA TGTGCCAGCAGCCAAGCCTTGGCGGGGGGGACGTACCAAGAGACCCAGTACTTC.

V usage is TRBV7-3 and J usage is TRBJ2-1; 9 bases align to TRBD1. The CDR3 totals 13 residues. Germline lookup yields CDR1 SGHTA and CDR2 FQGTGA. Trimming at V came to 4 bases and at J to 8 bases, leaving 3 bases not matched to a gene. CDR3 sequence (DNA): TGTGCCAGCAGCTCACAGGGGGCCGATGAGCAGTTCTTC. Protein product: CASSSQGADEQFF.